Included here is one TCR beta chain sequence, with context. Its specificity is not known. Since all of the isolated RNA was reverse transcribed, expressed TCRB transcripts were what got sequenced. It was found that naive, central memory and regulatory T cell samples averaged roughly 3.5 million reads. The table came from immunoSEQ multiplex PCR; TCRdb's copy has only in-frame clones and leaves some out. The sample lists more than 550,000 clones, around 15% occurring once. This specimen belongs to a study of beta chain features in type 1 diabetes. Across the study: Sorted cells from all samples, numbering roughly 100,000,000, were examined. Overall study findings and caveats: Researchers reported that naive, central memory and Treg TCRB repertoires appeared more similar in patients than in healthy donors. Within each of all four CD4+ subsets, Type 1 diabetes patients had TCRB CDR3s that were moderately but significantly shorter.

The germline V gene encodes CDR1 LNHDA and CDR2 SQIVND (reference sequence). There are 14 residues in the CDR3. V shed 8 bases and J shed 6 bases, with 16 bases lying between them. The receptor was isolated from a man between 18 and 35 years old with type 1 diabetes. The V gene is TRBV19, the J gene TRBJ2-2, with a possible D match to TRBD2 (6 bases). Sequencing was carried out using naive CD4+ T cells from blood. The CDR3: CASVQTGLSGELFF. The CDR3 DNA is TGTGCCAGTGTTCAGACCGGACTATCCGGGGAGCTGTTTTTT.